These 7 T cell receptor beta chains share one sample of origin, sequenced in a study of neurological immune-mediated disorders. TCRdb processed the 5' RACE reads anew with MiXCR; each CDR3 protein has one entry. The sample has around 30,000 distinct CDR3 sequences, 4% seen once. Sequencing was done on a sample of CD4+ T cells from blood. Every receptor here comes from a middle-aged woman in good health.

V is TRBV6-1 and J is TRBJ2-1; D is possibly TRBD1 or TRBD2 (5 bases each). Trimming shortened V by 8 bases and J by 4 bases, and 12 bases separated the two germline ends. Germline values: CDR1 MNHNS, CDR2 SASEGT. CDR3 size: 13 residues. The CDR3 region is CASARDGYNEQFF. In DNA form, the CDR3 reads TGTGCCAGCGCCCGGGACGGATACAATGAGCAGTTCTTC.

This clonotype was recorded many times. This rearrangement joins TRBV7-2 to TRBJ2-3; 7 bases fit TRBD2. The V gene's germline CDR1 is SGHTA and CDR2 FQGNSA. J lost 6 bases, V lost 10 bases, and 28 bases had no gene match. This CDR3 has 19 residues. The CDR3 reads CAMTYGTPSFEGGPDTQYF. The CDR3 region has the DNA TGTGCCATGACTTACGGGACCCCGTCTTTCGAGGGAGGGCCGGATACGCAGTATTTT.

This clonotype was seen at least ten times. The chain links TRBV20-1 to TRBJ2-5; 9 nucleotides agree with TRBD1. Germline loops: CDR1 DFQATT, CDR2 SNEGSKA (reference sequence). The CDR3 is 15 amino acids. V was pared by 4 bases and J by 5 bases, with 11 bases of the junction left unmatched. The CDR3 nucleotides read TGCAGTGCTACTTCGCGGACAGGGGCGGGTGAGACCCAGTACTTC. Translated, it gives CSATSRTGAGETQYF.

The table lists this clonotype with many counts. The chain employs TRBV29-1 and TRBJ2-7; D is unresolved. This CDR3 has 11 amino acids. Germline V gene lookup returns CDR1 SQVTM and CDR2 ANQGSEA. Trimming shortened V by 2 bases and J by 6 bases, and 8 bases separated the two germline ends. The CDR3 coding sequence is TGCAGCGTTGAACAACTGCGCGAGCAGTACTTC. Residues: CSVEQLREQYF.

This clonotype was detected ten times or more. This sequence joins TRBV29-1 and TRBJ2-3; no reliable D call. The CDR3 is 12 amino acids. V was pared by 3 bases and J by 1 base, with 5 bases between. Germline V gives CDR1 SQVTM, CDR2 ANQGSEA. CDR3 coding DNA: TGCAGCGTTGAGGACGGCACAGATACGCAGTATTTT. Translation gives CSVEDGTDTQYF.

Many counts were recorded for this clonotype. CDR3 sequence (DNA): TGTGCCAGCAGCATGACAGGGTACGATGGCCATCCTCCCCAGCCCCAGCATTTT. This codes for CASSMTGYDGHPPQPQHF. The genes are TRBV5-5 and TRBJ1-5; TRBD1 agrees at 7 bases. CDR1 and CDR2 from the germline V gene are SGHKS and YYEKEE (reference sequence). CDR3 length equals 18 residues. V lost 4 bases and J lost 7; bases outside the gene matches: 20.

This clonotype was picked up many times. This chain uses TRBV5-1 with TRBJ2-7; possibly TRBD2 for D (5 bases). This CDR3 contains 14 residues. Deletions cut 0 bases from V and 6 bases from J, with 13 bases between. Germline values: CDR1 SGHRS, CDR2 YFSETQ. In DNA form, the CDR3 reads TGCGCCAGCAGCTTGGGAGAGGGAGTTGGCGAGCAGTACTTC. Its translation is CASSLGEGVGEQYF.